This T cell receptor beta chain stems from a study of Ad26.COV2.S vaccination and SARS-CoV-2 variants. Study-level information: Donor was in the COV1001 Ad26.COV2.S trial arm. By the intramuscular route, Ad26.COV2.S was given once, or twice 56 days apart. The study's findings and limits: Assessments of TCR breadth and depth may have underestimated the total T cell responses. There was reportedly substantial breadth in spike-specific CD8+ and CD4+ T cell responses after vaccination.

Only in-frame clones appear in the TCRdb table, and some are missing; sequencing was by immunoSEQ multiplex PCR. This repertoire shows 300,000 to 400,000 clones, 80% to 90% found once; its top ten account for roughly 3.1%. A word on this clone: What it recognizes is unknown.

As to treatment: some 19 received Ad26.COV2.S at low or high dose, single or two shots; several received placebo; per-sample allocation not given. Specimens were obtained on day 63 following the first vaccine or placebo injection. Germline CDR1 is LGHDT and CDR2 is YNNKEL (reference sequence). This CDR3 spans 15 amino acids. Trimming cost V 3 bases and J 5 bases; bases outside gene matches: 6. Sequencing was performed on peripheral blood, taken in a trial of Ad26.COV2.S vaccine versus placebo. The gene calls are TRBV3-1 (or the pseudogene TRBV3-2) and TRBJ1-4; TRBD1 matches 7 bases. This sequence originates from a person aged 18-65 years who received the Ad26.COV2.S COVID-19 vaccine or a placebo. The CDR3 reads CASSHSGQPNEKLFF. In nucleotides, the CDR3 is TGTGCCAGCAGCCATTCGGGACAGCCGAATGAAAAACTGTTTTTT.